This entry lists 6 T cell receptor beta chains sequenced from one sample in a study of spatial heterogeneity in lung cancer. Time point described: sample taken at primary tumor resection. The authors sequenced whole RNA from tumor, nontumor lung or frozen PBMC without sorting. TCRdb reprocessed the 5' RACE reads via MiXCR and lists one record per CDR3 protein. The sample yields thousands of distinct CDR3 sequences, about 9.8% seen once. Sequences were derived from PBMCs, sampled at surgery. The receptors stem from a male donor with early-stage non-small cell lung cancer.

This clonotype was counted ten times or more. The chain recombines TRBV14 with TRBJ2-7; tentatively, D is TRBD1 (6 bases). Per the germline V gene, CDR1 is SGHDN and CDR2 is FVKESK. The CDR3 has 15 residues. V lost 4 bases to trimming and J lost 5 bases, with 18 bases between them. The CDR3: CASSLRTGSRHEQYF. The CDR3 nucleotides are TGTGCCAGCAGCCTCCGAACAGGGAGTCGCCACGAGCAGTACTTC. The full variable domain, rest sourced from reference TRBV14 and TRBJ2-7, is EAGVTQFPSHSVIEKGQTVTLRCDPISGHDNLYWYRRVMGKEIKFLLHFVKESKQDESGMPNNRFLAERTGGTYSTLKVQPAELEDSGVYFCASSLRTGSRHEQYFGPGTRLTVT.

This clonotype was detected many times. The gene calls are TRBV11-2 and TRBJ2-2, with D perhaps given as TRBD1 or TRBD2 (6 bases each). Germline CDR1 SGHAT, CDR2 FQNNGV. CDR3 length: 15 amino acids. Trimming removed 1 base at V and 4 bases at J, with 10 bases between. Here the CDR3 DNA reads TGTGCCAGCAGCTTAGGTGGGGGGCGCACCGGGGAGCTGTTTTTT. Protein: CASSLGGGRTGELFF.

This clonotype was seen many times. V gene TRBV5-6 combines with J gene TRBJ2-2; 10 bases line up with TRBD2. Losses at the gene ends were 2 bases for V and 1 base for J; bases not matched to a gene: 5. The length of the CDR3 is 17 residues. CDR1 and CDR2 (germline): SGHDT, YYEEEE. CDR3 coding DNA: TGTGCCAGCAGCTTCAACGGACTAGCGGAGAACACCGGGGAGCTGTTTTTT. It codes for CASSFNGLAENTGELFF.

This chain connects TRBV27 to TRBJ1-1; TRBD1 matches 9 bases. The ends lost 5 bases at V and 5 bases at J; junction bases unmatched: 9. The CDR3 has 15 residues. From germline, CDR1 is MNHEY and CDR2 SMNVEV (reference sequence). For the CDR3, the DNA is TGTGCCAGCAGTACACAAGGGACAGGGCGTACTGAAGCTTTCTTT. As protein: CASSTQGTGRTEAFF.

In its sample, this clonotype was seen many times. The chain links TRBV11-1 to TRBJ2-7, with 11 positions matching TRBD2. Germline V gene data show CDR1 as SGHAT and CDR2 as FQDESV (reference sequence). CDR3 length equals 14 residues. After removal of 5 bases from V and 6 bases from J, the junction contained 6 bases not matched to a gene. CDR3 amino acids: CASSEELAGVEQYF. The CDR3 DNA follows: TGTGCCAGCAGCGAGGAACTAGCGGGGGTCGAGCAGTACTTC.

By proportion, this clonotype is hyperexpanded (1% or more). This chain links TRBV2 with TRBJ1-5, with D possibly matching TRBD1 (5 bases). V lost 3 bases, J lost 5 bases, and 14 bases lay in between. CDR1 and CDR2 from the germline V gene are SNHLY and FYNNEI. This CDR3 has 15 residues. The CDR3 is CASSDREERDQPQHF. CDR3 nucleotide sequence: TGTGCCAGCAGTGACAGGGAGGAAAGGGATCAGCCCCAGCATTTT.